This T cell receptor (beta chain) was recovered during a study of blood T cell repertoires in COVID-19. Study-wide background: Acute and convalescent COVID-19 samples came from the United States, Italy and Spain.

The method was immunoSEQ multiplex PCR; TCRdb's version includes in-frame clones alone and lacks a portion of them. The table records some 240,000 clones, approximately 80% of them present only once. Germline CDR1 is SGDLS and CDR2 is YYNGEE. V shed 2 bases and J shed 4 bases, with 12 bases lying between them. The CDR3 is 14 residues long. This clone was counted once. Specimen: peripheral blood. This clonotype was obtained from a human donor in a cohort sampled during active COVID-19. The J gene is TRBJ1-1, the V gene TRBV9; D gene uncertain. CDR3 in DNA: TGTGCCAGCAGCGTGAGGGCTGAGGGCACTGAAGCTTTCTTT. Residues: CASSVRAEGTEAFF.